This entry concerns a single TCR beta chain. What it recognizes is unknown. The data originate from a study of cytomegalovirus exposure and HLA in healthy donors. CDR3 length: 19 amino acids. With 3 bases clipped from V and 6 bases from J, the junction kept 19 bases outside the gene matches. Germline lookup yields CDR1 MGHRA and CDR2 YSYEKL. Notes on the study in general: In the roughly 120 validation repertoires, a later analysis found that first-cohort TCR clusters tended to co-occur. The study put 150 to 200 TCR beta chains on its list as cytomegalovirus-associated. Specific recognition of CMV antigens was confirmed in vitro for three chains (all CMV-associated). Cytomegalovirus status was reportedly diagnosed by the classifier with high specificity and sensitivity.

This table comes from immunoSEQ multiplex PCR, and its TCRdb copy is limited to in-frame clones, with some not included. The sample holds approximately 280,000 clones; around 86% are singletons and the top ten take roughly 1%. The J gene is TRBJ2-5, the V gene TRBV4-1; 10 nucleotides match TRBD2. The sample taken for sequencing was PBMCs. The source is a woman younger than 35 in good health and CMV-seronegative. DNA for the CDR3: TGCGCCAGCAGCCATAACTTACTCGTTCGCCTAGCGGGAGACAAGACCCAGTACTTC. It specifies CASSHNLLVRLAGDKTQYF.